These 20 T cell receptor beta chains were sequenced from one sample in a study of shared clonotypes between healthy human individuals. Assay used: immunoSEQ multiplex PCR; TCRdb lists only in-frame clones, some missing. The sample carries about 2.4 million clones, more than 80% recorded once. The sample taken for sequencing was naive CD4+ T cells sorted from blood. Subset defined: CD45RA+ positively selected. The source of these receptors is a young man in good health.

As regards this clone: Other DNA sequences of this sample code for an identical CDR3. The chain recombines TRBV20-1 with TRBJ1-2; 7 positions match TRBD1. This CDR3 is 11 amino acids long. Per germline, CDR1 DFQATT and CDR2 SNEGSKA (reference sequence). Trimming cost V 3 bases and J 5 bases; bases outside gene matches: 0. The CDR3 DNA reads TGCAGTGCTAGCAGGGGGTATGGCTACACCTTC. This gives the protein CSASRGYGYTF.

In DNA form, the CDR3 reads TGTGCCAGCAGCGTAAGGCAGGAGAGGACAGAGACCCAGTACTTC. It is translated as CASSVRQERTETQYF. The genes are TRBV9 and TRBJ2-5; D is unclear. This CDR3 has 15 amino acids. V lost 1 base and J lost 4, with 14 bases in between. Per the germline V gene, CDR1 is SGDLS and CDR2 is YYNGEE.

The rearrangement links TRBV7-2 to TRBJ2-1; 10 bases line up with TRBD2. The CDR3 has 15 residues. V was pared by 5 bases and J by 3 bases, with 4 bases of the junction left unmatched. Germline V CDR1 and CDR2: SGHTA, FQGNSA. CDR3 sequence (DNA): TGTGCCAGCAGCATCAGCGGGGGGGACTACAATGAGCAGTTCTTC. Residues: CASSISGGDYNEQFF. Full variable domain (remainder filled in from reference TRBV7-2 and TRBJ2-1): GAGVSQSPSNKVTEKGKDVELRCDPISGHTALYWYRQSLGQGLEFLIYFQGNSAPDKSGLPSDRFSAERTGGSVSTLTIQRTQQEDSAVYLCASSISGGDYNEQFFGPGTRLTVL.

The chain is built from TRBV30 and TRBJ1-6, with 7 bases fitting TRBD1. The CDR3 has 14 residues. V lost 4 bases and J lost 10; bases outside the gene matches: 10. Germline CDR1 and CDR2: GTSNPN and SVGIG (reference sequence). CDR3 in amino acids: CAWTLTGSQSPLHF. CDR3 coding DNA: TGTGCCTGGACCCTGACAGGGTCTCAATCACCCCTCCACTTT. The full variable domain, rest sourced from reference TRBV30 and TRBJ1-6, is SQTIHQWPATLVQPVGSPLSLECTVEGTSNPNLYWYRQAAGRGLQLLFYSVGIGQISSEVPQNLSASRPQDRQFILSSKKLLLSDSGFYLCAWTLTGSQSPLHFGNGTRLTVT.

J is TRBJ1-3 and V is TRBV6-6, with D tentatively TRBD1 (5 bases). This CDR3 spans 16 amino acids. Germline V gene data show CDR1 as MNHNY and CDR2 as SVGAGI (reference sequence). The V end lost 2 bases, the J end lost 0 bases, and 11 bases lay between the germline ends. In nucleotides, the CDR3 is TGTGCCAGCAGTTACGACAGCTACGACTCTGGAAACACCATATATTTT. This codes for CASSYDSYDSGNTIYF.

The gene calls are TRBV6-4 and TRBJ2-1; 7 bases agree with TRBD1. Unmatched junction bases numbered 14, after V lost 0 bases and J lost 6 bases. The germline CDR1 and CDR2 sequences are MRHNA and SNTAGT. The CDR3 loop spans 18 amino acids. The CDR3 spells CASSDSLRQGTVCNEQFF. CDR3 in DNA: TGTGCCAGCAGTGACTCCCTTAGACAGGGAACGGTTTGCAATGAGCAGTTCTTC.

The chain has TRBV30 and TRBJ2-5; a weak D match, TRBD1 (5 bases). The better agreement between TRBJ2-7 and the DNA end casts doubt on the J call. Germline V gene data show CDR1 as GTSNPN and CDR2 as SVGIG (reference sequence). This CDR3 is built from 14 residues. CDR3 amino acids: CALNVDSRHYEQYF. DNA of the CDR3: TGTGCCTTGAACGTAGACAGCCGCCACTACGAGCAGTACTTC.

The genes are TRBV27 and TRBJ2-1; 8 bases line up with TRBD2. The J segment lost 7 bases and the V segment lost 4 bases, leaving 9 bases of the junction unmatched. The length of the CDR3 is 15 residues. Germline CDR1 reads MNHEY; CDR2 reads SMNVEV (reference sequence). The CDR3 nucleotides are TGTGCCAGCAGTTCGTTAGCGGGACTAGGTAATGAGCAGTTCTTC. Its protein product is CASSSLAGLGNEQFF.

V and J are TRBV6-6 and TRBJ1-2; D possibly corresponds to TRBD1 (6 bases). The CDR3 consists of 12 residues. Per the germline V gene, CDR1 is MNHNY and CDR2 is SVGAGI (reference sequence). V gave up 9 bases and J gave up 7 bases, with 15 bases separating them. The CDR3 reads CASRGGAGGYTF. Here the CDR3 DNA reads TGTGCCAGTAGGGGGGGCGCGGGTGGCTACACCTTC.

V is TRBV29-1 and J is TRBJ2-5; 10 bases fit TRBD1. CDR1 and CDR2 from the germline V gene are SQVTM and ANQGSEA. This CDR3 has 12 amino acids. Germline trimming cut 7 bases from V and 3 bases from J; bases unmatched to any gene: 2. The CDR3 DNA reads TGCAGCGGGGGACAGGGGAAAGAGACCCAGTACTTC. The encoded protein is CSGGQGKETQYF.

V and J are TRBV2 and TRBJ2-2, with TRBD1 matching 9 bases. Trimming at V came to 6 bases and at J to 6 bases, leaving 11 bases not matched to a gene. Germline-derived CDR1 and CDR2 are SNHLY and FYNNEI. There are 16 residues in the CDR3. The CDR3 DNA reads TGTGCCAGCAGGAAAGGACAGGGGAATGGCGCCGGGGAGCTGTTTTTT. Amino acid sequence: CASRKGQGNGAGELFF.

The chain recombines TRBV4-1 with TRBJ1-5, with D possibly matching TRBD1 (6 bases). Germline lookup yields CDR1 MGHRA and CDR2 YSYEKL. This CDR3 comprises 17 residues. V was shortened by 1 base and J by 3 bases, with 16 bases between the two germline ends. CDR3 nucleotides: TGCGCCAGCAGCCAAGTACGGGTCGGGGACACCAATCAGCCCCAGCATTTT. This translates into CASSQVRVGDTNQPQHF.

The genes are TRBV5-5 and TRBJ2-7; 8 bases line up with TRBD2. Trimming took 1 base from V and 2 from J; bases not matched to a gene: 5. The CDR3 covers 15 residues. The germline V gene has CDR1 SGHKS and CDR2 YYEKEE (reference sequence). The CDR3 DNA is TGTGCCAGCAGCTTGCGTCGAGCGGGAGCCTACGAGCAGTACTTC. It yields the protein CASSLRRAGAYEQYF.

The CDR3 spells CASRDGEQFF. The CDR3 DNA is TGTGCCAGCAGGGACGGTGAGCAGTTCTTC. The chain has TRBV2 and TRBJ2-1; no clear D. Per germline, CDR1 SNHLY and CDR2 FYNNEI. Trimming left V 6 bases short and J 9 bases short, with 6 bases between. The CDR3 is 10 residues long. Variable domain in full (rest from reference TRBV2 and TRBJ2-1): EPEVTQTPSHQVTQMGQEVILRCVPISNHLYFYWYRQILGQKVEFLVSFYNNEISEKSEIFDDQFSVERPDGSNFTLKIRSTKLEDSAMYFCASRDGEQFFGPGTRLTVL.

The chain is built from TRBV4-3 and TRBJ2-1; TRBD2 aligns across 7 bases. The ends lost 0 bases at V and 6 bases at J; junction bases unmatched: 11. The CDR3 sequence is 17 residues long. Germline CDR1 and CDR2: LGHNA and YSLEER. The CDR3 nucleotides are TGCGCCAGCAGCCAAGATCCCCTCGCGGGAGTTAGCAATGAGCAGTTCTTC. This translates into CASSQDPLAGVSNEQFF.

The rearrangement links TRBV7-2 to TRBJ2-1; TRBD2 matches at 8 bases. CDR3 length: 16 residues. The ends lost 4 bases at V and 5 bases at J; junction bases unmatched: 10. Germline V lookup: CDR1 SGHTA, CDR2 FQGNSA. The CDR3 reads CASSSTSGGGHNEQFF. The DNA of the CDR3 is TGTGCCAGCAGCTCAACTAGCGGAGGGGGGCACAATGAGCAGTTCTTC.

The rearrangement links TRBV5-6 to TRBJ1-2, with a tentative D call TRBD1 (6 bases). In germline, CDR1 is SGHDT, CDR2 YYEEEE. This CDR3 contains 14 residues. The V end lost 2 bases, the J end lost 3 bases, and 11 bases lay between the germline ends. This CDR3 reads CASSFMNRDYGYTF. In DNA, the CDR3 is TGTGCCAGCAGCTTCATGAACAGGGACTATGGCTACACCTTC.

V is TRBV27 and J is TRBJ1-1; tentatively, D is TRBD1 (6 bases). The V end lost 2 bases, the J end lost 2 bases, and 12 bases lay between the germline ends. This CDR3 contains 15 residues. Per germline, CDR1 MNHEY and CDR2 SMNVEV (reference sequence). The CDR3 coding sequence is TGTGCCAGCAGTTTAGGAAAAGGGGGAAACACTGAAGCTTTCTTT. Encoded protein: CASSLGKGGNTEAFF.

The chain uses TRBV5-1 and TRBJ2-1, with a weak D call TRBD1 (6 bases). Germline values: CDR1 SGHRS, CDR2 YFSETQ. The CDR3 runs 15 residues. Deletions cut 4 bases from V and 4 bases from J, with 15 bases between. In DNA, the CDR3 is TGCGCCAGCAGCCCCAGGGACACCTCGTACAATGAGCAGTTCTTC. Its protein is CASSPRDTSYNEQFF.

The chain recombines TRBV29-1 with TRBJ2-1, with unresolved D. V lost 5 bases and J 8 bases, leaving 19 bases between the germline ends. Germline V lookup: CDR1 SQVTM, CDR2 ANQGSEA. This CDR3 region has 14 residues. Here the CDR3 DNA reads TGCAGCGTTCTATCGTACGTGGAAACAGATGAGCAGTTCTTC. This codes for CSVLSYVETDEQFF.